Sequencing of this T cell receptor beta chain was carried out in a study of human T cells and chemical hapten exposure. Study as a whole: Patch tests put 0.01% DPC on the upper back, and the results were checked at 6 days.

A single record per CDR3 protein comes from TCRdb applying MiXCR to the RACE reads. The table lists just under 60,000 distinct CDR3 sequences, roughly 12% of them singletons, with about 2.4% in the top ten. Described time point: patch test 3, about 24 weeks after DPC sensitization. Specified treatment: therapeutic diphenylcyclopropenone sensitization with weekly scalp DPC. Whole blood that had not been fractionated was the source of extracted total RNA. The CDR3 length is 15 residues. The junction had 5 bases not matched to a gene; V was cut back by 7 bases and J by 0 bases. The TCR sequence derives from a man in his thirties or forties with alopecia areata. Some clones in this sample may be carry-over from other donors' samples. The material was whole blood, obtained in connection with sensitization to the hapten diphenylcyclopropenone (DPC). The chain employs TRBV12-3 or TRBV12-4 and TRBJ2-1, with 8 nucleotides matching TRBD1. CDR3 sequence: CASNRDRSSYNEQFF. CDR3 sequence (DNA): TGTGCCAGCAACCGGGACAGGAGCTCCTACAATGAGCAGTTCTTC.